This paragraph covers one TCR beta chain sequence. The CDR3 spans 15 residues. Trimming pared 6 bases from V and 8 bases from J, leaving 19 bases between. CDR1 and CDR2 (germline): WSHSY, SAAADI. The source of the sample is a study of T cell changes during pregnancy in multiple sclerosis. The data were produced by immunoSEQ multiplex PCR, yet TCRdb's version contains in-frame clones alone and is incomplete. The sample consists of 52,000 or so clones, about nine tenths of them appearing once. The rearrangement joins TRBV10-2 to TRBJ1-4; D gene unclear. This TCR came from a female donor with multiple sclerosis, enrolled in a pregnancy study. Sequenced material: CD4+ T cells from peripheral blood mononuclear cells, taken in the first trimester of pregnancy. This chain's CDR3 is CASRGGGNLREKLFF. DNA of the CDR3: TGCGCCAGCAGAGGAGGAGGGAACTTACGAGAAAAACTGTTTTTT.